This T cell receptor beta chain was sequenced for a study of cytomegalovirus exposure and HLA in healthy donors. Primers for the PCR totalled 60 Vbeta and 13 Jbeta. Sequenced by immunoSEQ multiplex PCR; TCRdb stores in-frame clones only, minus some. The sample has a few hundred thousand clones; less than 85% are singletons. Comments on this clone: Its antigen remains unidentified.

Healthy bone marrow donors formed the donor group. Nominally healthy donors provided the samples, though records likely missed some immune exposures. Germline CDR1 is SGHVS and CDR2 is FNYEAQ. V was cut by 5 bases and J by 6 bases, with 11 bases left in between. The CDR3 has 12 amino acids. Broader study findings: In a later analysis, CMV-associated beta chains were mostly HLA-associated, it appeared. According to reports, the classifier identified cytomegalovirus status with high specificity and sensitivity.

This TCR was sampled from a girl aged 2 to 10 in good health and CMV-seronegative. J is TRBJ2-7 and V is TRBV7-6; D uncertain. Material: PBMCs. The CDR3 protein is CASSISGVEQYF. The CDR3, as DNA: TGTGCCAGCAGCATTTCCGGTGTCGAGCAGTACTTC.